These 25 T cell receptor beta chains originate from one sample sequenced in a study of Ad26.COV2.S vaccination and SARS-CoV-2 variants. Libraries were prepared by immunoSEQ multiplex PCR; TCRdb keeps only in-frame clonotypes and omits some of them. The sample has around 450,000 clones; roughly 89% are singletons. Treatment reported: roughly 18 received Ad26.COV2.S at low or high dose, single or two shots; 5 received placebo; per-sample allocation not given. The study sampled participants on day 63 after the first vaccine or placebo injection. The sample was peripheral blood, taken in a trial of Ad26.COV2.S vaccine versus placebo. These receptor sequences come from a person aged 18-60 years who received the Ad26.COV2.S COVID-19 vaccine or a placebo.

The chain is built from TRBV7-2 and TRBJ2-3, with a possible D match to TRBD2 (5 bases). CDR1 is SGHTA and CDR2 is FQGNSA in the germline V gene. V shed 2 bases and J shed 2 bases, with 11 bases lying between them. The CDR3 consists of 15 residues. Here the CDR3 DNA reads TGTGCCAGCAGCTTATCCGTCGGGATCACAGATACGCAGTATTTT. This codes for CASSLSVGITDTQYF.

The chain carries TRBV5-8 and TRBJ2-7, with 14 bases that match TRBD2. The CDR3 has 19 amino acids. Germline V gives CDR1 SGHTS, CDR2 YDEGEE. Germline trimming cut 1 base from V and 3 bases from J; bases unmatched to any gene: 12. The CDR3 sequence: CASSLSGTSGRMEYYEQYV. CDR3 coding DNA: TGTGCCAGCAGCTTGAGCGGGACTAGCGGGAGAATGGAGTACTACGAGCAGTACGTC.

V is TRBV7-9 and J is TRBJ1-1; D uncertain. V lost 8 bases and J lost 5, with 15 bases in between. Germline V gene lookup returns CDR1 SEHNR and CDR2 FQNEAQ (reference sequence). The CDR3 loop spans 13 amino acids. CDR3 sequence reads: CASLTAVGTEAFF. In DNA form, the CDR3 reads TGTGCCAGCCTAACCGCGGTAGGTACTGAAGCTTTCTTT.

This rearrangement joins TRBV4-3 to TRBJ1-3, with D uncertain. The V end lost 1 base, the J end lost 3 bases, and 10 bases lay between the germline ends. Germline lookup yields CDR1 LGHNA and CDR2 YSLEER. CDR3 size: 15 residues. CDR3 nucleotide sequence: TGCGCCAGCAGCCAAGCTGGCCTGGGTGGAAACACCATATATTTT. The encoded protein is CASSQAGLGGNTIYF.

The V and J genes are TRBV11-2 and TRBJ1-2, with unresolved D. Germline CDR1 reads SGHAT; CDR2 reads FQNNGV. The CDR3 has 13 residues. V lost 1 base, J lost 5 bases, and 8 bases lay in between. The chain's CDR3 is CASSLGHPYGYTF. Written as DNA, the CDR3 is TGTGCCAGCAGCTTAGGACACCCTTATGGCTACACCTTC.

The genes are TRBV6-5 and TRBJ2-3, with a weak D call TRBD2 (6 bases). The CDR3 spans 15 residues. Trimming removed 8 bases from V and 2 bases from J, with 17 bases in between. CDR1 is MNHEY, CDR2 SVGAGI, per germline. CDR3 sequence (DNA): TGTGCCAGCGGGGACGCCTGGGGGGTCACAGATACGCAGTATTTT. It translates to CASGDAWGVTDTQYF.

The chain couples TRBV5-1 to TRBJ1-3; 8 bases line up with TRBD1. V lost 4 bases and J lost 3; bases outside the gene matches: 6. This CDR3 contains 15 residues. Germline CDR1 SGHRS, CDR2 YFSETQ. The chain's CDR3 is CASSDQGAFGNTIYF. The CDR3 DNA reads TGCGCCAGCAGCGACCAGGGGGCATTTGGAAACACCATATATTTT.

The sample holds one count of this clone. The chain employs TRBV7-9 and TRBJ1-1; D is perhaps TRBD1 (6 bases). CDR3 length: 15 residues. Germline assignment: CDR1 SEHNR and CDR2 FQNEAQ (reference sequence). Trimming left V 6 bases short and J 1 base short, with 15 bases between. CDR3 nucleotide sequence: TGTGCCAGCAGTACCCACTGGGGGGCGAACACTGAAGCTTTCTTT. This translates into CASSTHWGANTEAFF.

V usage is TRBV29-1 and J usage is TRBJ2-5; TRBD2 aligns across 11 bases. The junction had 7 bases not matched to a gene; V was cut back by 2 bases and J by 5 bases. Germline loops: CDR1 SQVTM, CDR2 ANQGSEA. The CDR3 is 15 amino acids. The CDR3 bases are TGCAGCGTTGAATTTAGCGGGAGGGGTATCGAGACCCAGTACTTC. Translated: CSVEFSGRGIETQYF.

The chain has TRBV7-2 and TRBJ2-3; D gene unclear. Trimming cost V 5 bases and J 6 bases, with 6 bases left between them. CDR3 length: 11 residues. The V gene's germline CDR1 is SGHTA and CDR2 FQGNSA. CDR3 protein: CASSRRDTQYF. CDR3 nucleotide sequence: TGTGCCAGCAGCCGGCGGGATACGCAGTATTTT.

The chain combines TRBV5-1 with TRBJ2-7, with D possibly being TRBD2 (7 bases). Germline values: CDR1 SGHRS, CDR2 YFSETQ. There are 16 residues in the CDR3. Deletions cut 1 base from V and 7 bases from J, with 21 bases between. The chain's CDR3 is CASSLYLRGPSGEQYF. The CDR3 nucleotides are TGCGCCAGCAGCTTGTATTTGCGGGGGCCTTCGGGAGAGCAGTACTTC.

This chain links TRBV25-1 with TRBJ2-4; the match to TRBD2 covers 7 bases. Trimming took 2 bases from V and 0 from J; bases not matched to a gene: 1. Germline V gives CDR1 MGHDK, CDR2 SYGVNS. The CDR3 contains 15 residues. CDR3 residues: CASSEGGGAKNIQYF. CDR3 nucleotides: TGTGCCAGCAGTGAAGGCGGGGGAGCCAAAAACATTCAGTACTTC.

The sample holds one count of this clone. V and J are TRBV29-1 and TRBJ2-3, with D perhaps TRBD1 (5 bases). CDR3 length: 14 amino acids. Germline V gives CDR1 SQVTM, CDR2 ANQGSEA. V was shortened by 7 bases and J by 5 bases, with 19 bases between the two germline ends. CDR3 loop: CSADGGWGLDTQYF. The CDR3 nucleotides read TGCAGCGCGGACGGCGGTTGGGGCCTAGATACGCAGTATTTT.

The J gene is TRBJ2-7, the V gene TRBV7-6; D perhaps matches TRBD2 (5 bases). The CDR3 runs 13 residues. Trimming shortened V by 1 base and J by 7 bases, and 11 bases separated the two germline ends. Germline values: CDR1 SGHVS, CDR2 FNYEAQ. CDR3 in amino acids: CASSLGVRREQYF. In DNA, the CDR3 is TGTGCCAGCAGCTTAGGGGTGAGGAGGGAGCAGTACTTC.

V is TRBV11-2 and J is TRBJ1-2; D gene ambiguous. This CDR3 has 15 residues. CDR1 is SGHAT and CDR2 is FQNNGV in the germline V gene. V dropped 5 bases and J dropped 5 bases, with 18 bases sitting between them. CDR3 bases: TGTGCCAGCAGCCAATTCGCCGGGGAAGATTATGGCTACACCTTC. Amino acid sequence: CASSQFAGEDYGYTF.

This clone has more than one count but fewer than ten. Other nucleotide sequences from this sample produce the same CDR3. The chain links TRBV2 to TRBJ1-2; possible D gene TRBD1, 5 bases. The V gene lost 3 bases and the J gene lost 4 bases, with 12 bases spanning the gap. Germline V gives CDR1 SNHLY, CDR2 FYNNEI. This CDR3 has 14 amino acids. CDR3 bases: TGTGCCAGCAGTGAGGAGGGCGGGGGCTATGGCTACACCTTC. Its protein is CASSEEGGGYGYTF.

The CDR3 reads CATSRFSFGETQYF. The CDR3 DNA is TGTGCCACCAGCAGATTTTCGTTCGGAGAGACCCAGTACTTC. The chain uses TRBV15 and TRBJ2-5, with D unclear. CDR1 and CDR2 from the germline V gene are LNHNV and YYDKDF (reference sequence). The CDR3 sequence is 14 residues long. Trimming removed 2 bases from V and 4 bases from J, with 11 bases in between.

The CDR3 region has the DNA TGTGCCAGCTCATCGGAGCGCTCCTACGAGCAGTACGTC. Its protein product is CASSSERSYEQYV. This chain connects TRBV18 to TRBJ2-7; D remains unclear. Germline V gene sequence: CDR1 KGHSH, CDR2 LQKENI. The CDR3 totals 13 residues. V was shortened by 5 bases and J by 0 bases, with 8 bases between the two germline ends.

The genes are TRBV6-4 and TRBJ2-3; D remains ambiguous. The V end was cut by 2 bases, the J end by 1 base, with 10 bases between. Germline CDR1 and CDR2: MRHNA and SNTAGT. The CDR3 runs 15 residues. For the CDR3, the DNA is TGTGCCAGCAGTGACCCCCCTGGGGGCACAGATACGCAGTATTTT. It specifies CASSDPPGGTDTQYF.

The chain couples TRBV7-8 to TRBJ2-5, with a possible D match to TRBD2 (6 bases). Trimming removed 6 bases at V and 1 base at J, with 12 bases between. This CDR3 comprises 14 residues. Germline V gives CDR1 SGHVS, CDR2 FQNEAQ. CDR3 sequence: CASSYRGFQETQYF. CDR3 DNA: TGTGCCAGCAGTTACCGGGGGTTCCAAGAGACCCAGTACTTC.

The chain joins TRBV7-3 to TRBJ2-1, with 9 bases lining up with TRBD2. Losses at the gene ends were 2 bases for V and 7 bases for J; bases not matched to a gene: 6. Germline CDR1 reads SGHTA; CDR2 reads FQGTGA. The CDR3 loop spans 15 amino acids. The CDR3 loop reads CASSLGLAGSNEQFF. The CDR3 region has the DNA TGTGCCAGCAGCTTAGGGCTAGCGGGATCAAATGAGCAGTTCTTC. Together with reference TRBV7-3 and TRBJ2-1, the CDR3 gives the full variable domain: GAGVSQTPSNKVTEKGKYVELRCDPISGHTALYWYRQSLGQGPEFLIYFQGTGAADDSGLPNDRFFAVRPEGSVSTLKIQRTERGDSAVYLCASSLGLAGSNEQFFGPGTRLTVL.

The gene calls are TRBV2 and TRBJ1-4, with D hard to call. The CDR3 loop spans 15 amino acids. V gave up 7 bases and J gave up 6 bases, with 18 bases separating them. Germline CDR1 SNHLY, CDR2 FYNNEI. CDR3 nucleotides: TGTGCCAGCAAGAGAGAGGGTAGGAGTTATGAAAAACTGTTTTTT. It codes for CASKREGRSYEKLFF.

This clone was counted once. The same CDR3 is also encoded by other DNA sequences in this sample. The chain uses TRBV5-1 and TRBJ1-3; D uncertain. CDR1 and CDR2 from the germline V gene are SGHRS and YFSETQ. The germline V and J ends were trimmed by 0 bases and 4 bases, with 8 bases remaining between them. The CDR3 extends over 14 amino acids. CDR3 bases: TGCGCCAGCAGCTTGGGGGGTGCAGGAAACACCATATATTTT. Translating it yields CASSLGGAGNTIYF.

CDR3 DNA sequence: TGCAGCGTGGACAAGAGTCAAGAGACCCAGTACTTC. It codes for CSVDKSQETQYF. The chain has TRBV29-1 and TRBJ2-5; a weak D match, TRBD1 (5 bases). The V gene's germline CDR1 is SQVTM and CDR2 ANQGSEA. Trimming cost V 6 bases and J 2 bases, with 10 bases left between them. This CDR3 contains 12 residues.

The CDR3 sequence: CAIRQQASSYEQYF. CDR3 in DNA: TGTGCCATCAGACAACAGGCGAGCTCCTACGAGCAGTACTTC. The rearrangement uses TRBV10-3 and TRBJ2-7, with a tentative D call TRBD1 (5 bases). The germline V gene encodes CDR1 ENHRY and CDR2 SYGVKD. This CDR3 is built from 14 residues. The V and J ends lost 6 bases and 0 bases respectively, with 12 bases between them.